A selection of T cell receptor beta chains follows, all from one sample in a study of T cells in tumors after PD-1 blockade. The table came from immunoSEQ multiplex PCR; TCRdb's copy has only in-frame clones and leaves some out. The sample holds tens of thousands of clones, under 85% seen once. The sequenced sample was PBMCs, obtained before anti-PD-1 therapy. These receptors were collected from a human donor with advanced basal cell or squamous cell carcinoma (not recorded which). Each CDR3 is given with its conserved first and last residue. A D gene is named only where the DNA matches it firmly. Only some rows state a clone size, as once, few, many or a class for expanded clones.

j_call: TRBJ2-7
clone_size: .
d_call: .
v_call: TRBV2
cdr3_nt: TGTGCCAGCAGTCAGTACTACGAGCAGTACTTC
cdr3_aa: CASSQYYEQYF

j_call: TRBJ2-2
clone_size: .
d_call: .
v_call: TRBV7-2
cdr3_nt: TGTGCCAGCAGCTTAGACCGCGCGAGTGAGACCGGGGAGCTGTTTTTT
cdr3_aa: CASSLDRASETGELFF

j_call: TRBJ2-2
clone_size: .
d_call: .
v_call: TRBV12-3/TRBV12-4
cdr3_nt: TGTGCCAGCAGTATTAGACACACCGGGGAGCTGTTTTTT
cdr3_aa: CASSIRHTGELFF

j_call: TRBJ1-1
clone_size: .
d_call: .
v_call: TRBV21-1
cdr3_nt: TGTGCCAGCAGCGAAAGGAGACAGTCACCCTCTGAAGCTTTCTTT
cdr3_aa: CASSERRQSPSEAFF

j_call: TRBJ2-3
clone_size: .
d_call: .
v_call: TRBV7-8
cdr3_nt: TGTGCCAGCAGCCCCGTACAGCGAGCCACAGATACGCAGTATTTT
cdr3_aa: CASSPVQRATDTQYF

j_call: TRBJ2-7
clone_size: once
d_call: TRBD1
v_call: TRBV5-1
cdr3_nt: TGCGCCAGCAGCTTGGGGACAGGGGGCGTATACGAGCAGTACTTC
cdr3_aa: CASSLGTGGVYEQYF

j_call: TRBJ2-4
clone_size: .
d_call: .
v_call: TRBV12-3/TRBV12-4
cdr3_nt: TGTGCCAGCAGCAAACGACAGAGAAACATTCAGTACTTC
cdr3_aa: CASSKRQRNIQYF

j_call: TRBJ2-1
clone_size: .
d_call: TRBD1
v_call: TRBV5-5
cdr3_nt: TGTGCCAGCAGCACCGGGACAGGAGCTTACAATGAGCAGTTCTTC
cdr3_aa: CASSTGTGAYNEQFF

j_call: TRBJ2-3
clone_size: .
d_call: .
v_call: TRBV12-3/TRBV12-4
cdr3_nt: TGTGCCAGCAGTTTTGAGGTTACGCAGTATTTT
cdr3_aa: CASSFEVTQYF

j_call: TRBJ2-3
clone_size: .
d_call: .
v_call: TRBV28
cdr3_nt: TGTGCCAGCAGTGTGAGGACCACCAGGGATACGCAGTATTTT
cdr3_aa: CASSVRTTRDTQYF

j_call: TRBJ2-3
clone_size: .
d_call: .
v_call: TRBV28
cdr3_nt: TGTGCCAGCAGTCCTGGGGATACAGATACGCAGTATTTT
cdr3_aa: CASSPGDTDTQYF

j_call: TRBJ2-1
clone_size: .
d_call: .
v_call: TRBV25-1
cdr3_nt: TGTGCCAGCAATGGAGGCACCTACAATGAGCAGTTCTTC
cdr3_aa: CASNGGTYNEQFF

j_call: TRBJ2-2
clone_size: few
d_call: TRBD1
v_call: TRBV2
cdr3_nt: TGTGCCAGCATTCTGGGACAGGGGGCACCCGGGGAGCTGTTTTTT
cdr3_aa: CASILGQGAPGELFF

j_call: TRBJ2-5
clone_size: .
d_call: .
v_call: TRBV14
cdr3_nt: TGTGCCAGCAGCCAAGATGGACTAACCCACTACTTC
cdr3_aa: CASSQDGLTHYF

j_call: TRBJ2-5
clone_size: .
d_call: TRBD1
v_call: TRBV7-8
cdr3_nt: TGTGCCAGCAGCTATGCAGGGGGAATTAAAGAGACCCAGTACTTC
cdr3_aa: CASSYAGGIKETQYF

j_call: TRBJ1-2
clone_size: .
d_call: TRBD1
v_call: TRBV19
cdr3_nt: TGTGCCAGTAGTATAGGAACAGGGGGCAGAGCTGCTGGCTACACCTTC
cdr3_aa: CASSIGTGGRAAGYTF

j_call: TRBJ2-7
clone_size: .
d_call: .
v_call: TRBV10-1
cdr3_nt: TGCGCCAGCAGTGACGTAAGGAACAGCTCCTACGAGCAGTACTTC
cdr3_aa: CASSDVRNSSYEQYF

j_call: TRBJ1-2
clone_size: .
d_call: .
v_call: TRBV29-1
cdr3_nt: TGCAGCGTAGGGTTCCGCTATGGCTACACCTTC
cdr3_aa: CSVGFRYGYTF

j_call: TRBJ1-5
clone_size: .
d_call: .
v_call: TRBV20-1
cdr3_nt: TGCAGTGCTAGTGACAGAGCAGGTATTCAGCCCCAGCATTTT
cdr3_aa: CSASDRAGIQPQHF

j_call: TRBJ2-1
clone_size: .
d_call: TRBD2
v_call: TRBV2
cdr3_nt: TGTGCCAGCAGATTACTACTAGCGGGAGCCGGTGAGCAGTTCTTC
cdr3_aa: CASRLLLAGAGEQFF

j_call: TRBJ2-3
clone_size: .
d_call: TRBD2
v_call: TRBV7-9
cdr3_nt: TGTGCCAGCAGCCTGACTAGCGGGAGACCCACAGATACGCAGTATTTT
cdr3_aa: CASSLTSGRPTDTQYF

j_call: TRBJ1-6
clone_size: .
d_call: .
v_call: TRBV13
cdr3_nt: TGTGCCAGCAGCTTAAGGTTGGGCCAGAATAATTCACCCCTCCACTTT
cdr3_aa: CASSLRLGQNNSPLHF

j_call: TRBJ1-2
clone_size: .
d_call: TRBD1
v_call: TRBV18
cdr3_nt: TGTGCCAGCTCGCAGTGGGACAGCCCCAACTATGGCTACACCTTC
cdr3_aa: CASSQWDSPNYGYTF

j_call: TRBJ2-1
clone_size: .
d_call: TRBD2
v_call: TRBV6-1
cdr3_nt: TGTGCCAGCAGTGACGGACTAGCGGCTTACAATGAGCAGTTCTTC
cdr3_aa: CASSDGLAAYNEQFF

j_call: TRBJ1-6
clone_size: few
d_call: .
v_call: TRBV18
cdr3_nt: TGTGCCAGCTCACCTCAACAGGATAATTCACCCCTCCACTTT
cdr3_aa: CASSPQQDNSPLHF

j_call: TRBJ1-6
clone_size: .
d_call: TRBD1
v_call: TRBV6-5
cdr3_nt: TGTGCCAGCTGGGGGACAGAGAATTCACCCCTCCACTTT
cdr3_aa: CASWGTENSPLHF

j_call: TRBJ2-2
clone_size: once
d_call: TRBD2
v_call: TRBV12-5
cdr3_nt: TGTGCTAGTGCTCTGGGGAGGGCCGACGGGGAGCTGTTTTTT
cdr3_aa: CASALGRADGELFF

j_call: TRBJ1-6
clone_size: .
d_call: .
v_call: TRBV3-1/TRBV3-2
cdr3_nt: TGTGCCAGCAGCCCGCGCCCGGAGAATTCACCCCTCCACTTT
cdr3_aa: CASSPRPENSPLHF

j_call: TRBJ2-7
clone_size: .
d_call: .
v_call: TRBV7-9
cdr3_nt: TGTGCCAGCAGCTTAGATGCCAGCTACGAGCAGTACTTC
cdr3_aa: CASSLDASYEQYF

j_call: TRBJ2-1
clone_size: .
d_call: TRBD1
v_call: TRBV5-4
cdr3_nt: TGTGCCAGCAGTAGCCGGGACAGGGACTACAATGAGCAGTTCTTC
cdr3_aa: CASSSRDRDYNEQFF

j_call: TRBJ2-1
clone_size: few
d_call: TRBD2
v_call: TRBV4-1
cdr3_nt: TGCGCCAGCGGCTTTACTAGCGGCTCCTACAATGAGCAGTTCTTC
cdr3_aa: CASGFTSGSYNEQFF

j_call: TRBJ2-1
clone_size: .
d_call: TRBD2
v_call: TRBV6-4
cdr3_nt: TGTGCCAGCAGCGACGGGACTGGGGAGGGCAATGAGCAGTTCTTC
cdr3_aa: CASSDGTGEGNEQFF

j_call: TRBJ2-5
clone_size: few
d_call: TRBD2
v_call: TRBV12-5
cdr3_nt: TGTGCTAGTGGTGGGTCAGGAGTTAGCGGGGGGTATGAAGAGACCCAGTACTTC
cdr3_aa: CASGGSGVSGGYEETQYF

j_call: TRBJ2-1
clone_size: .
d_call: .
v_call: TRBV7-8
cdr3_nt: TGTGCCAGCAGTCGAAGCGGAACCTCCTACAATGAGCAGTTCTTC
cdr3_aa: CASSRSGTSYNEQFF

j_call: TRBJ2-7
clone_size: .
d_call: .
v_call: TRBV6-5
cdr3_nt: TGTGCCAGCAGTTACGAACACGAGCAGTACTTC
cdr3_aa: CASSYEHEQYF

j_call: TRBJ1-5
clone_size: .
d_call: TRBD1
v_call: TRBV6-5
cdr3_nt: TGTGCCAGCAGATCGGACAGGGTTAGCAATCAGCCCCAGCATTTT
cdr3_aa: CASRSDRVSNQPQHF

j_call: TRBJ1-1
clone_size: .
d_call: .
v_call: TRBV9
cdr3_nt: TGTGCCAGCAGCGAGGACACTGAAGCTTTCTTT
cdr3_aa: CASSEDTEAFF

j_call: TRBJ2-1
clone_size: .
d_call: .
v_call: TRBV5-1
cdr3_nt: TGCGCCAGCAGCTTACAGGGCGGACCCTTAGTAGATGAGCAGTTCTTC
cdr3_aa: CASSLQGGPLVDEQFF

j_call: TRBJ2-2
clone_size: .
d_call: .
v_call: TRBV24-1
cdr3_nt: TGTGCCACCAGTGATATACCGGGACGGACAGTACCCGGGGAGCTGTTTTTT
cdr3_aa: CATSDIPGRTVPGELFF

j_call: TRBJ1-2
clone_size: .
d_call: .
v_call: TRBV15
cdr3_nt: TGTGCCACCAGCGGCCCTTGGGGGAACGGCTACACCTTC
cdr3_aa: CATSGPWGNGYTF

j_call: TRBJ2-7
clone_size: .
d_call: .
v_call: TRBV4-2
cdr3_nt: TGTGCCAGCAGCCAACAGGGGTTAGGGTACGAGCAGTACTTC
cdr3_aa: CASSQQGLGYEQYF